Detailed here is one T cell receptor beta chain. Antigen: not known. This sample is drawn from a study of Tregs in tolerant kidney transplant recipients. General study findings and limits: Biological reproducibility was not directly addressed in this study.

The CDR3 runs to 14 residues. The V gene lost 4 bases and the J gene lost 5 bases, with 12 bases spanning the gap. From germline, CDR1 is MNHEY and CDR2 SMNVEV (reference sequence). Some clones are missing from TCRdb's copy, which holds only in-frame ones; the method was immunoSEQ multiplex PCR. The table lists some 88,000 clones, over 85% of them singletons. The sequence came from a human donor in good health. The chain combines TRBV27 with TRBJ1-5; TRBD1 might be the D (5 bases). Material: CD8+ T cells from blood. The CDR3 DNA follows: TGTGCCAGCAGTTCAACAGGCCGGCATCAGCCCCAGCATTTT. Translated, it gives CASSSTGRHQPQHF.